This record looks at one T cell receptor beta chain sequence and its context. Its cognate antigen is unknown. Libraries were prepared by immunoSEQ multiplex PCR; TCRdb keeps only in-frame clonotypes and omits some of them. The repertoire has roughly 240,000 clones, approximately 87% of them found once; the top ten carry 2.6%. This CDR3 is 15 amino acids long. Per germline, CDR1 LGHNA and CDR2 YSLEER. Trimming took 0 bases from V and 4 from J, leaving 10 bases between them. The source of the sample is a study of cytomegalovirus exposure and HLA in healthy donors. The overall study: In a later analysis, the roughly 110 validation repertoires were reported to have used the same platform as the 600 to 800 first-cohort repertoires.

Study conclusions and caveats: A later analysis found first-cohort TCR clusters tended to co-occur in the 90 to 150 validation repertoires. Listed as cytomegalovirus-associated were over 150 TCR beta chains. In vitro data verified a few CMV-associated chains as specific for CMV antigens.

This chain links TRBV4-3 with TRBJ1-3; the D is unclear. This TCR derives from a man younger than 35 in good health and CMV-seronegative. Sequencing input: PBMCs. The CDR3 nucleotides are TGCGCCAGCAGCCAAGATACCGGTCTCGGAAACACCATATATTTT. It is translated as CASSQDTGLGNTIYF.